This T cell receptor beta chain was profiled in a study of spatial heterogeneity in lung cancer. Looking at the study overall: Detection consistently captured more beta-chain sequences than alpha-chain sequences. The library had UMIs, and each TCR and UMI pair averaged more than ten raw reads. Study-level points and caveats: The appearance of ubiquitous expanded tumor TCRs in blood was greater at resection than follow-up.

This clonotype was seen at least ten times. Antigen unknown. The sample's time point: sample taken at primary tumor resection. Sequencing was performed on whole RNA extracted from tumor and nontumor lung tissue, or from frozen PBMC, and the material was left unsorted. Donors were fewer than 90 untreated early-stage non-small cell lung cancer patients. TCRdb re-called the 5' RACE reads with MiXCR, one entry per CDR3 protein. The sample holds roughly 39,000 distinct CDR3 sequences; roughly 8% are singletons and the top ten take around 30%. Germline lookup yields CDR1 SEHNR and CDR2 FQNEAQ (reference sequence). The germline V and J ends were trimmed by 5 bases and 0 bases, with 11 bases remaining between them. The CDR3 is 15 amino acids.

The TCR sequence derives from a male donor with early-stage non-small cell lung cancer. The chain links TRBV7-9 to TRBJ2-1; D not certain. The sequencing used PBMCs, collected at surgery. The CDR3 sequence is CASSPTDNSYNEQFF. The CDR3 nucleotides are TGTGCCAGCAGCCCGACCGACAACTCCTACAATGAGCAGTTCTTC. The whole variable domain, filled in from reference TRBV7-9 and TRBJ2-1, reads DTGVSQNPRHKITKRGQNVTFRCDPISEHNRLYWYRQTLGQGPEFLTYFQNEAQLEKSRLLSDRFSAERPKGSFSTLEIQRTEQGDSAMYLCASSPTDNSYNEQFFGPGTRLTVL.